The source of this TCR beta chain is a study of blood T cells in healthy people across ages. As regards this clonotype: Its antigen is not known. One end of the junction fails to match germline, which may point to a read error.

Study observations and caveats: Reliance upon unsorted PBMCs precluded definitive naive versus antigen-experienced comparison. Observed TCR beta diversity showed a strong correlation with the percentage of naive T cells as measured by flow cytometry. Observed TCR beta diversity per million T cells went down as age went up. This fall followed a roughly linear course with age.

With a J-beta primer mix and a sample-barcoded 5' primer, a second PCR ran about 7 to 12 cycles. Researchers report that each sample yielded at least 3 million CDR3-containing paired-end reads. TCRdb independently ran MiXCR on the 5' RACE reads; one entry per CDR3 protein. The sample lists around 2 million distinct CDR3 sequences; approximately 40% were seen once. This sequence was found in a human donor in good health. The sequenced sample was blood.

The CDR3: CASSGLGFSYSEQFF. The CDR3 DNA follows: TGTGCCAGCAGTGGACTCGGATTTTCCTACAGTGAGCAGTTCTTC. J is TRBJ2-1 and V is TRBV6-1, with D uncertain. CDR3 size: 15 residues. Looked up from germline, CDR1 is MNHNS and CDR2 is SASEGT.